This T cell receptor (beta chain) derives from a study of blood T cells in healthy people across ages. As for this clonotype: Its antigen is unidentified.

Then a second PCR, running roughly 7 to 11 cycles, was carried out with a sample-barcoded 5' primer and a J-beta primer mix. Unique molecular identifiers of 12 random nucleotides labeled each cDNA. Using its own MiXCR run on the 5' RACE reads, TCRdb lists one record per CDR3 protein. The sample carries about 580,000 distinct CDR3 sequences, 45% to 55% recorded once. Whole-study results and caveats: No conclusive comparison of naive versus antigen-experienced cells was possible with unsorted PBMCs.

The source material was blood. This clonotype originated in a man at least 80 years old in good health.

The CDR3 sequence is CASSLNNVGETQYF. The CDR3 nucleotides read TGTGCCAGCAGTTTGAACAATGTGGGTGAGACCCAGTACTTC. This sequence joins TRBV6-2 or TRBV6-3 and TRBJ2-5; D gene unclear. The CDR3 extends over 14 amino acids. CDR1 is MNHEY, CDR2 SVGEGT, per germline. V dropped 4 bases and J dropped 5 bases, with 14 bases sitting between them.